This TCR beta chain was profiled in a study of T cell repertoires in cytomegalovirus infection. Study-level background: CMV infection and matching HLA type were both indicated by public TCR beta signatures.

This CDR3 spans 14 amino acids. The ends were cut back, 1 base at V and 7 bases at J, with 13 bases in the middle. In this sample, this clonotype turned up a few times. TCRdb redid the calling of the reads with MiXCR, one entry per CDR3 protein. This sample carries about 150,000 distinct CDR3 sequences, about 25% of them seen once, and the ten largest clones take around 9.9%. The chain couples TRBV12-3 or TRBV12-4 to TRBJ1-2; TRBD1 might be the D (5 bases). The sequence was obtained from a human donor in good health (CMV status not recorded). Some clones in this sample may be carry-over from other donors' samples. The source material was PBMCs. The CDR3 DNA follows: TGTGCCAGCAGTTTAGGTGGGGGAGGGTCTGGCTACACCTTC. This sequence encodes CASSLGGGGSGYTF.